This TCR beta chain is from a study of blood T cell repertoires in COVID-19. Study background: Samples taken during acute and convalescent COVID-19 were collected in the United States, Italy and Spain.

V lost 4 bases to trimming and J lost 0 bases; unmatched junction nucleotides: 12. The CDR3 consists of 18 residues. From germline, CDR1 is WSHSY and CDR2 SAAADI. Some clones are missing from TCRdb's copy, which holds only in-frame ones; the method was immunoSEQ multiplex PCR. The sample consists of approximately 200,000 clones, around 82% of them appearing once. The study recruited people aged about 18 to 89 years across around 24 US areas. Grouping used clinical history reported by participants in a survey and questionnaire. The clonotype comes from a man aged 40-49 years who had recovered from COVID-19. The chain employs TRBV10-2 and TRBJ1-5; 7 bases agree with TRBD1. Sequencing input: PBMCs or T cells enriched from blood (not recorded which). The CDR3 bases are TGCGCCAGCAGTGGACTGAAAATTGGACAGGATAGCAATCAGCCCCAGCATTTT. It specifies CASSGLKIGQDSNQPQHF.